This TCR beta chain was identified during a study of identical twins. This clonotype showed up just a few times. Its target is not known. TCRdb re-derived calls from the 5' RACE reads in MiXCR, one entry per CDR3 protein. The sample carries hundreds of thousands of distinct CDR3 sequences, approximately 18% recorded once. Between the trimmed V and J ends, which lost 5 bases and 4 bases, there was a span of 11 bases. The length of the CDR3 is 12 residues. Per germline, CDR1 DFQATT and CDR2 SNEGSKA (reference sequence). Regarding the study as a whole: Excess low generation probability was seen in twin-shared out-of-frame alpha sequences.

These same records also appear under a second study, on T cells expressing NK-cell markers.

The sequencing sample was made of PBMCs. This chain uses TRBV20-1 with TRBJ2-5; D is perhaps TRBD1 (6 bases). This clonotype originated in a woman between 18 and 29 years old in good health. CDR3 in amino acids: CSALRQAETQYF. DNA for the CDR3: TGCAGTGCTCTCAGACAGGCAGAGACCCAGTACTTC.